The clone carrying this T cell receptor (beta chain) was found a few times. One end of the junction varies from germline; a read error may be responsible. MiXCR, applied by TCRdb to the multiplex PCR reads, yields one record per CDR3 protein. This table has around 120,000 distinct CDR3 sequences, just under 20% appearing once. The data were obtained in a study of breast tumors, draining lymph nodes, adjacent tissues. The lymph nodes were axillary draining lymph nodes from breast cancer patients. Germline CDR1 LGHNA, CDR2 YNFKEQ. CDR3 length: 15 residues. The sample consisted of axillary lymph node tissue. The rearrangement links TRBV4-2 to TRBJ2-5; 9 bases line up with TRBD2. The sequence came from a female donor with breast cancer. Some clones in this sample may be carry-over from other donors' samples. CDR3 sequence reads: CAGSQAGGPQETQYF. For the CDR3, the DNA is TGTGCCGGCAGCCAGGCGGGGGGGCCTCAGGAGACCCAGTACTTC.